A selection of T cell receptor beta chains follows, all from one sample in a study of blood T cell repertoires in COVID-19. Assay: immunoSEQ multiplex PCR; the TCRdb copy retains only in-frame clones and omits some. In the table there are approximately 450,000 clones, 85% to 90% of which are singletons. The sequencing sample was made of PBMCs or T cells enriched from blood (not recorded which). These receptors all stem from a man younger than 40 who had recovered from COVID-19. Each CDR3 is given with its conserved first and last residue. Fields, in order: CDR3 protein, CDR3 DNA, V gene, clone size, D gene, J gene. D genes are given only for firm matches. The size field is filled for only some rows; it gives once, few, many or a size class.

CDR3aa: CASTPAANYGYTF
CDR3nt: TGCGCCAGCACCCCGGCGGCTAACTATGGCTACACCTTC
v_gene: TRBV5-1
abundance: -
d_gene: -
j_gene: TRBJ1-2

CDR3aa: CASSLEREGAHEQYF
CDR3nt: TGTGCCAGCAGCTTAGAGCGGGAGGGAGCACACGAGCAGTACTTC
v_gene: TRBV11-2
abundance: -
d_gene: TRBD2
j_gene: TRBJ2-7

CDR3aa: CASSPRRGADGGYTF
CDR3nt: TGTGCCAGCTCACCTAGGAGGGGCGCAGACGGTGGCTACACCTTC
v_gene: TRBV18
abundance: -
d_gene: -
j_gene: TRBJ1-2

CDR3aa: CASSEGSSYNEQFF
CDR3nt: TGTGCCAGTAGTGAGGGTAGCTCCTACAATGAGCAGTTCTTC
v_gene: TRBV19
abundance: -
d_gene: -
j_gene: TRBJ2-1

CDR3aa: CASSVWGPQSEQFF
CDR3nt: TGTGCCAGCAGTGTGTGGGGCCCCCAAAGCGAGCAGTTCTTC
v_gene: TRBV25-1
abundance: -
d_gene: -
j_gene: TRBJ2-1

CDR3aa: CATSRDMAAGTQYF
CDR3nt: TGTGCCACCAGCAGAGATATGGCCGCTGGGACCCAGTACTTC
v_gene: TRBV15
abundance: -
d_gene: -
j_gene: TRBJ2-5

CDR3aa: CASSLSGGYYEQYF
CDR3nt: TGCGCCAGCAGCTTGTCAGGGGGTTACTACGAGCAGTACTTC
v_gene: TRBV5-1
abundance: -
d_gene: TRBD1
j_gene: TRBJ2-7

CDR3aa: CASSISQGNTIYF
CDR3nt: TGTGCCAGTAGTATCTCACAGGGAAACACCATATATTTT
v_gene: TRBV19
abundance: -
d_gene: -
j_gene: TRBJ1-3

CDR3aa: CASSLLGAGLDAREQYF
CDR3nt: TGTGCCAGCTCACTCTTAGGAGCGGGACTAGATGCCCGCGAGCAGTACTTC
v_gene: TRBV18
abundance: -
d_gene: TRBD2
j_gene: TRBJ2-7

CDR3aa: CSVEGGSGTYNEQFF
CDR3nt: TGCAGCGTTGAGGGGGGTAGCGGGACCTACAATGAGCAGTTCTTC
v_gene: TRBV29-1
abundance: -
d_gene: TRBD2
j_gene: TRBJ2-1

CDR3aa: CASSLGTSIDTQYF
CDR3nt: TGTGCCAGCAGCTTGGGGACTAGCATAGATACGCAGTATTTT
v_gene: TRBV5-6
abundance: once
d_gene: TRBD2
j_gene: TRBJ2-3

CDR3aa: CSASPGTEAFF
CDR3nt: TGCAGTGCTAGTCCGGGCACTGAAGCTTTCTTT
v_gene: TRBV20-1
abundance: -
d_gene: -
j_gene: TRBJ1-1

CDR3aa: CASSFYRGLGVGEQYF
CDR3nt: TGTGCCAGCAGCTTCTACAGGGGCCTGGGTGTGGGGGAGCAGTACTTC
v_gene: TRBV7-9
abundance: -
d_gene: TRBD1
j_gene: TRBJ2-7

CDR3aa: CASSLWTQSYNEQFF
CDR3nt: TGTGCCAGCAGCTTATGGACACAATCCTACAATGAGCAGTTCTTC
v_gene: TRBV7-2
abundance: few
d_gene: -
j_gene: TRBJ2-1

CDR3aa: CASSVTGGPNQPQHF
CDR3nt: TGTGCCAGCAGCGTTACAGGGGGCCCCAATCAGCCCCAGCATTTT
v_gene: TRBV9
abundance: -
d_gene: TRBD1
j_gene: TRBJ1-5

CDR3aa: CASSISDYGYTF
CDR3nt: TGTGCCAGTAGTATCAGTGACTATGGCTACACCTTC
v_gene: TRBV19
abundance: -
d_gene: -
j_gene: TRBJ1-2

CDR3aa: CATSRDRGLPREQYF
CDR3nt: TGTGCCACCAGCAGAGATAGGGGACTGCCAAGAGAGCAGTACTTC
v_gene: TRBV15
abundance: -
d_gene: -
j_gene: TRBJ2-7

CDR3aa: CASSYGTSGNTIYF
CDR3nt: TGTGCCAGCAGCTATGGGACTTCTGGAAACACCATATATTTT
v_gene: TRBV7-2
abundance: -
d_gene: -
j_gene: TRBJ1-3

CDR3aa: CAWSDAGGNTIYF
CDR3nt: TGTGCCTGGAGTGACGCAGGGGGAAACACCATATATTTT
v_gene: TRBV30
abundance: few
d_gene: -
j_gene: TRBJ1-3

CDR3aa: CASRSSGVQPQHF
CDR3nt: TGTGCCAGCAGGTCTAGCGGGGTGCAGCCCCAGCATTTT
v_gene: TRBV12-3/TRBV12-4
abundance: -
d_gene: -
j_gene: TRBJ1-5

CDR3aa: CASSVGTALEAFF
CDR3nt: TGTGCCAGCAGCGTAGGGACAGCACTTGAAGCTTTCTTT
v_gene: TRBV9
abundance: -
d_gene: -
j_gene: TRBJ1-1

CDR3aa: CASSQSLGGRSVFF
CDR3nt: TGTGCCAGCAGCCAATCGCTCGGTGGGAGGAGTGTGTTTTTT
v_gene: TRBV16
abundance: -
d_gene: -
j_gene: TRBJ1-4

CDR3aa: CASSMGPPNQPQHF
CDR3nt: TGTGCCAGTAGTATGGGGCCTCCTAATCAGCCCCAGCATTTT
v_gene: TRBV19
abundance: once
d_gene: -
j_gene: TRBJ1-5

CDR3aa: CSVETGDETQYF
CDR3nt: TGCAGCGTGGAGACAGGGGACGAGACCCAGTACTTC
v_gene: TRBV29-1
abundance: -
d_gene: TRBD1
j_gene: TRBJ2-5

CDR3aa: CASSTQDSQPQHF
CDR3nt: TGTGCCAGCAGCACGCAGGACAGCCAGCCCCAGCATTTT
v_gene: TRBV7-2
abundance: few
d_gene: -
j_gene: TRBJ1-5

CDR3aa: CASSQATQGSDSYEQYF
CDR3nt: TGTGCCAGCAGCCAAGCAACTCAGGGGTCCGATTCCTACGAGCAGTACTTC
v_gene: TRBV3-1/TRBV3-2
abundance: -
d_gene: -
j_gene: TRBJ2-7

CDR3aa: CASSVDPVGQLFF
CDR3nt: TGTGCCAGCAGCGTAGACCCAGTGGGGCAGCTGTTTTTT
v_gene: TRBV9
abundance: -
d_gene: -
j_gene: TRBJ2-2

CDR3aa: CSVVAGDYGYTF
CDR3nt: TGCAGCGTGGTCGCGGGGGACTATGGCTACACCTTC
v_gene: TRBV29-1
abundance: -
d_gene: -
j_gene: TRBJ1-2

CDR3aa: CASEAGGRGEEQYF
CDR3nt: TGTGCCAGCGAGGCGGGAGGTAGGGGAGAGGAGCAGTACTTC
v_gene: TRBV6-6
abundance: -
d_gene: TRBD2
j_gene: TRBJ2-7

CDR3aa: CASSPSQQSSGNTIYF
CDR3nt: TGTGCCAGCTCACCGTCCCAACAGAGCTCTGGAAACACCATATATTTT
v_gene: TRBV18
abundance: -
d_gene: -
j_gene: TRBJ1-3

CDR3aa: CASSQGQGAQPQHF
CDR3nt: TGCGCCAGCAGCCAAGGGCAGGGGGCCCAGCCCCAGCATTTT
v_gene: TRBV4-1
abundance: few
d_gene: TRBD1
j_gene: TRBJ1-5